Listed here are 13 T cell receptor beta chains from one sample, sequenced in a study of identical twins. One entry per CDR3 protein, called by TCRdb with MiXCR from the 5' RACE reads. The profile shows 450,000 to 650,000 distinct CDR3 sequences, around 9.6% of them singletons. These data were also reused for a study on yellow fever vaccine responses in identical twins.

The sample was PBMCs. The receptors originated from a woman younger than 35 in good health.

The CDR3 sequence: CASSHTQDRGRDEQFF. CDR3 sequence (DNA): TGTGCCAGCAGCCATACACAAGACAGGGGTAGGGATGAGCAGTTCTTC. The genes are TRBV2 and TRBJ2-1, with 8 positions matching TRBD1. Germline V gene data show CDR1 as SNHLY and CDR2 as FYNNEI. CDR3 size: 16 residues. The V gene end was trimmed by 6 bases and the J gene end by 8 bases; junction bases not matched to a gene: 15.

The genes are TRBV12-3 or TRBV12-4 and TRBJ2-1; TRBD2 matches at 10 bases. V lost 8 bases to trimming and J lost 10 bases; unmatched junction nucleotides: 17. The CDR3 is 16 amino acids. CDR3 in amino acids: CASLDFGLAAGGEQFF. The DNA for the CDR3 is TGTGCCAGCCTTGACTTTGGACTAGCGGCGGGAGGCGAGCAGTTCTTC.

There are a few counts of this clonotype. The chain recombines TRBV20-1 with TRBJ1-4; the D gene is possibly TRBD1 (5 bases). Trimming removed 2 bases from V and 0 bases from J, with 10 bases in between. Looked up from germline, CDR1 is DFQATT and CDR2 is SNEGSKA (reference sequence). This CDR3 is 15 amino acids long. CDR3 coding DNA: TGCAGTGCTAGAACCACAGGTGCAACTAATGAAAAACTGTTTTTT. This codes for CSARTTGATNEKLFF.

The V gene is TRBV12-3 or TRBV12-4, the J gene TRBJ1-2, with 7 bases fitting TRBD1. CDR3 size: 14 residues. Germline trimming cut 6 bases from V and 2 bases from J; bases unmatched to any gene: 6. The CDR3 region is CASRRQGQNYGYTF. The CDR3 bases are TGTGCCAGCAGGAGACAGGGACAGAACTATGGCTACACCTTC.

The chain recombines TRBV3-1 with TRBJ2-7; 8 bases are shared with TRBD1. V gave up 0 bases and J gave up 6 bases; unmatched junction bases: 7. CDR1 and CDR2 (germline): LGHDT, YNNKEL (reference sequence). This CDR3 is 15 amino acids long. The DNA for the CDR3 is TGTGCCAGCAGCCAAGATCCTGGACAGGGTCTCGAGCAGTACTTC. This translates into CASSQDPGQGLEQYF.

This clonotype turned up a few times. This chain uses TRBV7-2 with TRBJ1-1, with D possibly TRBD1 on 5 matching bases. V was trimmed by 8 bases and J by 8 bases, leaving 12 bases between them. The CDR3 spans 11 residues. CDR1 SGHTA and CDR2 FQGNSA come from the germline V gene. The CDR3 region is CASRVGAEAFF. As DNA, the CDR3 is TGTGCCAGCCGCGTTGGGGCCGAAGCTTTCTTT.

This clonotype was observed at least ten times. The chain has TRBV3-1 and TRBJ2-1; 7 bases match TRBD1. CDR1 is LGHDT, CDR2 YNNKEL, per germline (reference sequence). This CDR3 region has 14 residues. V was pared by 4 bases and J by 5 bases, with 5 bases of the junction left unmatched. CDR3 in amino acids: CASSRTGTHNEQFF. In DNA, the CDR3 is TGTGCCAGCAGCCGGACAGGCACGCACAATGAGCAGTTCTTC.

In its sample, this clonotype was seen many times. The chain is built from TRBV7-9 and TRBJ2-5, with 7 bases matching TRBD1. The CDR3 is made up of 17 amino acids. The germline V gene encodes CDR1 SEHNR and CDR2 FQNEAQ (reference sequence). The J segment lost 5 bases and the V segment lost 3 bases, leaving 15 bases of the junction unmatched. The CDR3 coding sequence is TGTGCCAGCAGCTTTATGAGCCGAGACAGGGCGCCGGAGACCCAGTACTTC. The encoded protein is CASSFMSRDRAPETQYF.

This clonotype was seen a few times. V gene TRBV15 combines with J gene TRBJ2-5, with D perhaps assigned TRBD1 or TRBD2 (6 bases each). Per germline, CDR1 LNHNV and CDR2 YYDKDF (reference sequence). Trimming took off 5 bases at V and 5 bases at J, with 24 bases between the two ends. The CDR3 is made up of 17 amino acids. CDR3 DNA sequence: TGTGCCACCAGCCGTGGAACCGGGGGCCAAACTACGGAGACCCAGTACTTC. It is translated as CATSRGTGGQTTETQYF.

The rearrangement links TRBV7-6 to TRBJ2-3; 7 bases fit TRBD2. The germline CDR1 and CDR2 sequences are SGHVS and FNYEAQ. CDR3 size: 15 residues. The V and J ends lost 1 base and 3 bases, in that order; junction bases with no gene match: 4. CDR3 protein: CASSLGLAVTDTQYF. The CDR3 DNA reads TGTGCCAGCAGCTTAGGGCTAGCGGTGACAGATACGCAGTATTTT.

The rearrangement links TRBV6-2 or TRBV6-3 to TRBJ2-7; 7 bases agree with TRBD1. This CDR3 is 13 amino acids long. With 7 bases clipped from V and 6 bases from J, the junction kept 9 bases outside the gene matches. Germline V gives CDR1 MNHEY, CDR2 SVGEGT. The CDR3 bases are TGTGCCAGCACAGATCGACAGGGTCTCGAGCAGTACTTC. It yields the protein CASTDRQGLEQYF.

A word on this clonotype: It may be a read error: a sequence one base away is much more abundant. This chain uses TRBV7-9 with TRBJ2-1, with D perhaps given as TRBD1 or TRBD2 (6 bases each). Looked up from germline, CDR1 is SEHNR and CDR2 is FQNEAQ (reference sequence). V shed 3 bases and J shed 6 bases, with 15 bases lying between them. The CDR3 has 15 residues. This CDR3 is CASSFWGRGGNEQFF. In DNA, the CDR3 is TGTGCCAGCAGCTTTTGGGGCAGGGGAGGCAATGAGCAGTTCTTC.

This clonotype was seen a handful of times. The chain has TRBV4-3 and TRBJ1-1; no clear D. Germline-derived CDR1 and CDR2 are LGHNA and YSLEER. The CDR3 runs 14 residues. The ends were cut back, 0 bases at V and 1 base at J, with 6 bases in the middle. The CDR3 DNA reads TGCGCCAGCAGCCAAGATTCGGGGAACACTGAAGCTTTCTTT. Translating gives CASSQDSGNTEAFF.